Each of the 24 T cell receptor beta chains below was sequenced from the same sample in a study of early T cells in non-severe SARS-CoV-2 infection (dated by TCRdb to 2020 to 2023). The library was built by means of 5' RACE. Sequencing took place on a NextSeq 500. Using fastp trimming at Q25 and MiXCR clonotype assembly, TCRdb reanalyzed the public sequencing data and kept in-frame beta chains. Rows merge per CDR3 protein into single entries with the most common DNA and genes. This sample is represented by approximately 65,000 distinct CDR3 sequences; roughly an eighth of them were singletons. Less than 2% of the sample lies in the top ten. The sequencing input was whole blood. These receptors came from an adult who was a healthcare worker with PCR-confirmed SARS-CoV-2 infection or an uninfected control (not recorded which).

V and J are TRBV6-2 or TRBV6-3 and TRBJ2-2, with 9 bases fitting TRBD1. The CDR3 is 19 residues long. The V segment lost 2 bases and the J segment 0 bases; nucleotides outside the gene matches: 10. Germline V CDR1 and CDR2: MNHEY, SVGEGT. This chain's CDR3 is CASSYPPTGGAANTGELFF. CDR3 nucleotides: TGTGCCAGCAGTTACCCCCCTACAGGGGGCGCAGCGAACACCGGGGAGCTGTTTTTT.

This clonotype was detected many times. The chain couples TRBV6-5 to TRBJ2-7, with D perhaps assigned TRBD1 or TRBD2 (5 bases each). Trimming stripped 6 bases from V and 2 bases from J, with 11 bases between. The CDR3 runs to 13 residues. Germline V gene sequence: CDR1 MNHEY, CDR2 SVGAGI. CDR3 nucleotide sequence: TGTGCCAGCAGCGCCGGGACCACCTACGAGCAGTACTTC. As protein: CASSAGTTYEQYF.

This clonotype was seen a few times. The chain uses TRBV25-1 and TRBJ2-7; maybe TRBD1 (5 bases). Trimming pared 7 bases from V and 2 bases from J, leaving 15 bases between. Germline CDR1 MGHDK, CDR2 SYGVNS. This CDR3 is built from 14 residues. CDR3 protein: CASTTNRFPYEQYF. The DNA of the CDR3 is TGTGCCAGCACCACTAACAGGTTCCCCTACGAGCAGTACTTC.

The gene calls are TRBV3-1 and TRBJ2-5; tentatively, D is TRBD1 (7 bases). Germline lookup yields CDR1 LGHDT and CDR2 YNNKEL (reference sequence). Trimming took off 4 bases at V and 4 bases at J, with 19 bases between the two ends. This CDR3 region has 16 residues. In DNA, the CDR3 is TGTGCCAGCAGCCCCAGGGGGGCCCAGATGGGAGAGACCCAGTACTTC. Its translation is CASSPRGAQMGETQYF.

The chain has TRBV7-2 and TRBJ2-7; D ambiguous. CDR1 is SGHTA, CDR2 FQGNSA, per germline. The ends were cut back, 1 base at V and 3 bases at J, with 10 bases in the middle. This CDR3 has 14 amino acids. Here the CDR3 DNA reads TGTGCCAGCAGCTTAGTGGTCGGCGGCTACGAGCAGTACTTC. This gives the protein CASSLVVGGYEQYF. Supplemented by reference TRBV7-2 and TRBJ2-7, the full variable domain reads GAGVSQSPSNKVTEKGKDVELRCDPISGHTALYWYRQSLGQGLEFLIYFQGNSAPDKSGLPSDRFSAERTGGSVSTLTIQRTQQEDSAVYLCASSLVVGGYEQYFGPGTRLTVT.

This clonotype has at least ten counts. The V and J genes are TRBV7-9 and TRBJ1-2; D is possibly TRBD1 (5 bases). The CDR3 runs to 14 residues. Trimming removed 5 bases at V and 3 bases at J, with 13 bases between. CDR1 and CDR2 from the germline V gene are SEHNR and FQNEAQ (reference sequence). The CDR3 loop reads CASSAGLEYYGYTF. The CDR3, as DNA: TGTGCCAGCAGCGCAGGGCTGGAGTACTATGGCTACACCTTC.

CDR3 loop: CASPLTFKDTQYF. In nucleotides, the CDR3 is TGTGCCAGCCCCCTGACTTTCAAGGATACGCAGTATTTT. The chain joins TRBV6-4 to TRBJ2-3; D gene uncertain. The CDR3 is made up of 13 amino acids. Germline assignment: CDR1 MRHNA and CDR2 SNTAGT. V gave up 8 bases and J gave up 6 bases, with 15 bases separating them.

This clonotype was counted many times. The chain recombines TRBV18 with TRBJ2-7; TRBD2 agrees at 7 bases. Germline values: CDR1 KGHSH, CDR2 LQKENI. The CDR3 is 16 residues long. V lost 0 bases and J lost 6; bases outside the gene matches: 11. CDR3 in DNA: TGTGCCAGCTCACCACCGTCCGGGGAGGGGTCCCGCGAGCAGTACTTC. As protein: CASSPPSGEGSREQYF. The whole variable domain, remainder taken from reference TRBV18 and TRBJ2-7, is NAGVMQNPRHLVRRRGQEARLRCSPMKGHSHVYWYRQLPEEGLKFMVYLQKENIIDESGMPKERFSAEFPKEGPSILRIQQVVRGDSAAYFCASSPPSGEGSREQYFGPGTRLTVT.

In its sample, this clonotype was seen a few times. The chain uses TRBV12-3 or TRBV12-4 and TRBJ1-5; TRBD1 matches at 11 bases. CDR3 length: 16 residues. J lost 3 bases, V lost 5 bases, and 6 bases had no gene match. CDR3 amino acids: CASSAGTGGFNQPQHF. The CDR3 DNA sequence: TGTGCCAGCAGTGCCGGGACAGGGGGGTTCAATCAGCCCCAGCATTTT.

Ten or more counts support this clonotype. This rearrangement joins TRBV30 to TRBJ2-2; a possible D gene is TRBD1 (6 bases). The V gene lost 2 bases and the J gene lost 6 bases, with 16 bases spanning the gap. Germline loops: CDR1 GTSNPN, CDR2 SVGIG (reference sequence). This CDR3 has 15 residues. For the CDR3, the DNA is TGTGCCTGGAGTCTGAACAGGGTAGTGGCCGGGGAGCTGTTTTTT. Amino acid sequence: CAWSLNRVVAGELFF.

Only one count was recorded for this clonotype. This rearrangement joins TRBV14 to TRBJ2-1; 11 bases are shared with TRBD2. The CDR3 spans 16 residues. V gave up 4 bases and J gave up 7 bases; unmatched junction bases: 9. The germline V gene has CDR1 SGHDN and CDR2 FVKESK. The CDR3 here is CASSRSRASGGNEQFF. The CDR3 DNA is TGTGCCAGCAGCCGATCGCGGGCTAGCGGGGGGAATGAGCAGTTCTTC.

This clonotype was picked up a small number of times. The chain carries TRBV9 and TRBJ2-3; 8 bases fit TRBD2. J lost 6 bases, V lost 2 bases, and 11 bases had no gene match. CDR3 length: 16 amino acids. Germline CDR1 is SGDLS and CDR2 is YYNGEE. The CDR3 reads CASSVSRLGTSDTQYF. The CDR3, as DNA: TGTGCCAGCAGCGTCTCTCGCCTAGGGACTAGTGATACGCAGTATTTT.

The chain couples TRBV20-1 to TRBJ1-4; tentative D call: TRBD1 (5 bases). The germline V gene has CDR1 DFQATT and CDR2 SNEGSKA (reference sequence). With 2 bases removed from V and 3 bases from J, the gap between germline ends came to 16 bases. The CDR3 is 16 amino acids. CDR3 DNA: TGCAGTGCTAGAACCGCTGCCGGGGGATCTAATGAAAAACTGTTTTTT. As protein: CSARTAAGGSNEKLFF.

J is TRBJ2-1 and V is TRBV27; 11 bases match TRBD2. The junction had 10 bases not matched to a gene; V was cut back by 6 bases and J by 0 bases. Germline V gene data show CDR1 as MNHEY and CDR2 as SMNVEV (reference sequence). The CDR3 contains 18 residues. The CDR3 region has the DNA TGTGCCAGCAGCGAACCAACTAGCGGGGGCCGCTCCTACAATGAGCAGTTCTTC. This gives the protein CASSEPTSGGRSYNEQFF.

The chain has TRBV27 and TRBJ2-1; TRBD1 matches 7 bases. The CDR3 spans 12 residues. Germline trimming cut 6 bases from V and 9 bases from J; bases unmatched to any gene: 5. Germline lookup yields CDR1 MNHEY and CDR2 SMNVEV (reference sequence). The CDR3: CASRLRGSEQFF. The CDR3 DNA sequence: TGTGCCAGCAGACTCAGGGGGAGTGAGCAGTTCTTC.

This clonotype showed up many times. This chain uses TRBV7-8 with TRBJ1-6; unclear D gene. Germline CDR1 is SGHVS and CDR2 is FQNEAQ. The V and J ends lost 5 bases and 8 bases respectively, with 16 bases between them. The CDR3 has 15 amino acids. For the CDR3, the DNA is TGTGCCAGCAGCCGAAGCGGAAGCCGGGATTCACCCCTCCACTTT. It codes for CASSRSGSRDSPLHF.

The genes are TRBV20-1 and TRBJ1-2; TRBD1 might be the D (6 bases). Trimming shortened V by 0 bases and J by 4 bases, and 18 bases separated the two germline ends. Germline V CDR1 and CDR2: DFQATT, SNEGSKA (reference sequence). This CDR3 has 16 residues. The DNA for the CDR3 is TGCAGTGCTAGAGATCCCCGAGGGGGAAACAGCTATGGCTACACCTTC. Amino acid sequence: CSARDPRGGNSYGYTF.

The chain links TRBV10-3 to TRBJ2-5; D is ambiguous. Per germline, CDR1 ENHRY and CDR2 SYGVKD. Trimming took 4 bases from V and 1 from J, leaving 10 bases between them. The CDR3 sequence is 14 residues long. CDR3 loop: CAISVAGPQETQYF. The DNA for the CDR3 is TGTGCCATCAGTGTGGCAGGACCCCAAGAGACCCAGTACTTC.

This clonotype has at least ten counts. The rearrangement uses TRBV6-2 or TRBV6-3 and TRBJ2-3, with TRBD2 matching over 10 bases. Trimming at V came to 6 bases and at J to 6 bases, leaving 15 bases not matched to a gene. The CDR3 runs 17 residues. The germline CDR1 and CDR2 sequences are MNHEY and SVGEGT. This CDR3 reads CASRPPSSSGGRDTQYF. CDR3 nucleotides: TGTGCCAGCAGGCCCCCCTCTTCTAGCGGGGGTCGGGATACGCAGTATTTT.

The sample holds many counts of this clonotype. The V call is TRBV20-1, the J call TRBJ2-7; D gene ambiguous. CDR1 is DFQATT, CDR2 SNEGSKA, per germline (reference sequence). The CDR3 contains 14 residues. Trimming pared 0 bases from V and 2 bases from J, leaving 11 bases between. CDR3 region: CSARDLGAPYEQYF. Written as DNA, the CDR3 is TGCAGTGCTAGAGATCTAGGCGCTCCCTACGAGCAGTACTTC.

The V call is TRBV7-2, the J call TRBJ2-3; D remains unclear. CDR1 and CDR2 from the germline V gene are SGHTA and FQGNSA. The V gene lost 0 bases and the J gene lost 2 bases, with 15 bases spanning the gap. The CDR3 contains 17 residues. The CDR3 is CASSLAVVSSPTDTQYF. In DNA form, the CDR3 reads TGTGCCAGCAGCTTAGCGGTTGTTAGCTCCCCCACAGATACGCAGTATTTT.

This clonotype was detected only a few times. This rearrangement joins TRBV10-3 to TRBJ1-1, with D possibly being TRBD1 (5 bases). The CDR3 sequence is 14 residues long. The V gene lost 2 bases and the J gene lost 8 bases, with 15 bases spanning the gap. Per the germline V gene, CDR1 is ENHRY and CDR2 is SYGVKD. The CDR3 protein is CAISEPSRTTEAFF. For the CDR3, the DNA is TGTGCCATCAGTGAGCCGTCTAGGACAACCGAAGCTTTCTTT.

This clonotype has just a few counts. The chain carries TRBV2 and TRBJ1-5; D is ambiguous. Trimming left V 3 bases short and J 0 bases short, with 18 bases between. From germline, CDR1 is SNHLY and CDR2 FYNNEI. There are 18 residues in the CDR3. The CDR3 DNA follows: TGTGCCAGCAGTGACGCCGGACGCAGGTTAAATAGCAATCAGCCCCAGCATTTT. It translates to CASSDAGRRLNSNQPQHF.

This clonotype was detected many times. V gene TRBV9 combines with J gene TRBJ1-2, with no clear D. The CDR3 totals 13 residues. Germline lookup yields CDR1 SGDLS and CDR2 YYNGEE. V shed 5 bases and J shed 6 bases, with 14 bases lying between them. CDR3 protein: CASSPGRSDGYTF. The CDR3 region has the DNA TGTGCCAGCAGTCCGGGGAGGTCTGATGGCTACACCTTC.